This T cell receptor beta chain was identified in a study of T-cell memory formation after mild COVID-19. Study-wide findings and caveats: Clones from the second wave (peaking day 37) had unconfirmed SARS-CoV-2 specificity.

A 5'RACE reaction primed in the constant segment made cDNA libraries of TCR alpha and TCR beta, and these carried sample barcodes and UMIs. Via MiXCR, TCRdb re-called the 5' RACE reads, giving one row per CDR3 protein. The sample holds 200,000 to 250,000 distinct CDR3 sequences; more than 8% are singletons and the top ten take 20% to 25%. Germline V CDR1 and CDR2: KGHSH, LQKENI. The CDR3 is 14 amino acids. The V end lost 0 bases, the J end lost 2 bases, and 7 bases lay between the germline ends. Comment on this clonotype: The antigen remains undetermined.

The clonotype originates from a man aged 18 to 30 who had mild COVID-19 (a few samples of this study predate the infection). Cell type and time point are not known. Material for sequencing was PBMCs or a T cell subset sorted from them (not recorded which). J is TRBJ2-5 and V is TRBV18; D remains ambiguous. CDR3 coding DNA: TGTGCCAGCTCACCACCGAACCTTCAAGAGACCCAGTACTTC. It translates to CASSPPNLQETQYF.